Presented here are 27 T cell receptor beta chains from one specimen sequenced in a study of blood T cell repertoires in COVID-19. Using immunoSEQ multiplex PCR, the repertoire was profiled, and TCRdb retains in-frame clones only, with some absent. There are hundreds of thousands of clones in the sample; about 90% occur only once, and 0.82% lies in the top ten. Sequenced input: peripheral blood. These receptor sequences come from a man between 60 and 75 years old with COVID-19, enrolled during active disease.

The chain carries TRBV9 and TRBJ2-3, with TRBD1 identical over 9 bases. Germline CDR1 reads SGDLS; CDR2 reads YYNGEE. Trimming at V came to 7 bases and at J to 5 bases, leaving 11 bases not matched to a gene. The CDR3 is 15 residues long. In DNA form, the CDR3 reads TGTGCCAGCGGTACGGGACAGGGTTTCAAAGATACGCAGTATTTT. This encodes CASGTGQGFKDTQYF. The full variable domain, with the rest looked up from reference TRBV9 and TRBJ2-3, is DSGVTQTPKHLITATGQRVTLRCSPRSGDLSVYWYQQSLDQGLQFLIQYYNGEERAKGNILERFSAQQFPDLHSELNLSSLELGDSALYFCASGTGQGFKDTQYFGPGTRLTVL.

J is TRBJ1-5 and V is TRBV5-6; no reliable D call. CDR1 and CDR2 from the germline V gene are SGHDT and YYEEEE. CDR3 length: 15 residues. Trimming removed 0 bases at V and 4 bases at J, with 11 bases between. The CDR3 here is CASSLGGGNNQPQHF. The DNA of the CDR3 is TGTGCCAGCAGCTTGGGGGGAGGGAATAATCAGCCCCAGCATTTT.

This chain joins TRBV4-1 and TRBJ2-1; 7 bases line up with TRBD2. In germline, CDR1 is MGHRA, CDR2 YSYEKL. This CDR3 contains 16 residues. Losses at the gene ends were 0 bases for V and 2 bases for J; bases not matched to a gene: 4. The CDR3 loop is CASSQDRSGAYNEQFF. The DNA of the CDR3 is TGCGCCAGCAGCCAAGATCGGAGCGGGGCCTACAATGAGCAGTTCTTC.

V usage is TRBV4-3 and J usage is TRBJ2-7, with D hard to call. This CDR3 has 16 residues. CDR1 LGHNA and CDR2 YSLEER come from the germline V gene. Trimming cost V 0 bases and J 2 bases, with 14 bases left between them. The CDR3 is CASSQDLVRPTYEQYF. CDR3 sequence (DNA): TGCGCCAGCAGCCAAGATCTAGTCCGGCCAACCTACGAGCAGTACTTC.

This CDR3 is CATAGASYEQYF. The CDR3 nucleotides are TGTGCCACTGCGGGAGCCTCCTACGAGCAGTACTTC. The V gene is TRBV5-4, the J gene TRBJ2-7; 7 positions match TRBD2. Trimming removed 9 bases from V and 0 bases from J; junction bases left unmatched: 3. CDR1 and CDR2 (germline): SGHNT, YYREEE (reference sequence). The CDR3 runs to 12 residues.

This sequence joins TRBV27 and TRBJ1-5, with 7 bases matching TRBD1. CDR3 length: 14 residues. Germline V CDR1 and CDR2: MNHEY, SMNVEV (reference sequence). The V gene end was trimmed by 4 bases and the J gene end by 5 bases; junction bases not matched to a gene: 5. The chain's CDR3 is CASSSLTGHQPQHF. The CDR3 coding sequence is TGTGCCAGCAGTTCCCTGACAGGGCATCAGCCCCAGCATTTT.

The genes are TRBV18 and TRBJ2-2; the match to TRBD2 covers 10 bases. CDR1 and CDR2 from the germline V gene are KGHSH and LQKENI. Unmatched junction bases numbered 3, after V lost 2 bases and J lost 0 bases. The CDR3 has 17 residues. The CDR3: CASSPALAGTNTGELFF. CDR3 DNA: TGTGCCAGCTCACCAGCACTAGCGGGAACGAACACCGGGGAGCTGTTTTTT.

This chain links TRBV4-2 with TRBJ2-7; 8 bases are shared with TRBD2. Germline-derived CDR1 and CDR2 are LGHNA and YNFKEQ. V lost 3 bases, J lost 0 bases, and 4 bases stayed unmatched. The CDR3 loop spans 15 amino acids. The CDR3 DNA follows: TGTGCCAGCAGCCAGGTTACTAGCGGCTCCTACGAGCAGTACTTC. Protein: CASSQVTSGSYEQYF.

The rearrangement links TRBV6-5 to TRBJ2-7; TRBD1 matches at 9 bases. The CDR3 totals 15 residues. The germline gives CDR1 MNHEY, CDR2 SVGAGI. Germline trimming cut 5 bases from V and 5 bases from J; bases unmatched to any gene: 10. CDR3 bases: TGTGCCAGCAGTAAGGACAGGGGTGAAGTTAACGAGCAGTACTTC. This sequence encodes CASSKDRGEVNEQYF.

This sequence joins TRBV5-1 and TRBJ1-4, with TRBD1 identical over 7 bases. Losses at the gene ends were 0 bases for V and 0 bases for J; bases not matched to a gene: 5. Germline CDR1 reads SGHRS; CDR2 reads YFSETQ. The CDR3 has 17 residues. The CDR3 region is CASSLEGQPATNEKLFF. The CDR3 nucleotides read TGCGCCAGCAGCTTGGAGGGACAGCCCGCAACTAATGAAAAACTGTTTTTT.

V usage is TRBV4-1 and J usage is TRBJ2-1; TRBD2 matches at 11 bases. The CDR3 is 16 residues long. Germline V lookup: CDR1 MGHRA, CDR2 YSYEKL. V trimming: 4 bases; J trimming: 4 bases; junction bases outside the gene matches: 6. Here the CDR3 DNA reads TGCGCCAGCAGCCTCCTCGGACTAGCGGGTTACAATGAGCAGTTCTTC. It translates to CASSLLGLAGYNEQFF.

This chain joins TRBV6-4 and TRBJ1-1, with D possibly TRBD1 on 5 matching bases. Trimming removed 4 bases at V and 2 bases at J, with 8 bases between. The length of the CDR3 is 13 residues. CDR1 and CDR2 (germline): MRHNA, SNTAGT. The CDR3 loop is CASSVDSNTEAFF. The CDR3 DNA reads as TGTGCCAGCAGTGTAGACAGTAACACTGAAGCTTTCTTT.

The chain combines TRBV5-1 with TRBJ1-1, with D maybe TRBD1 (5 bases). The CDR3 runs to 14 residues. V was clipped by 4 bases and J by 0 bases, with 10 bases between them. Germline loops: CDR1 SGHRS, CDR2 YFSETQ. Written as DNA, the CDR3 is TGCGCCAGCAGCGCCGCACAGGTGAACACTGAAGCTTTCTTT. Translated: CASSAAQVNTEAFF. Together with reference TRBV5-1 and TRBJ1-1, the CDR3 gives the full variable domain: KAGVTQTPRYLIKTRGQQVTLSCSPISGHRSVSWYQQTPGQGLQFLFEYFSETQRNKGNFPGRFSGRQFSNSRSEMNVSTLELGDSALYLCASSAAQVNTEAFFGQGTRLTVV.

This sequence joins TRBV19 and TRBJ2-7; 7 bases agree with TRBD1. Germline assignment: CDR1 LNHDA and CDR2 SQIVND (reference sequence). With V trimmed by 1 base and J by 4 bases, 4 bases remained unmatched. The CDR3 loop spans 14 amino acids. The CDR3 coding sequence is TGTGCCAGTAGTATAGCGGGACAGTCATACGAGCAGTACTTC. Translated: CASSIAGQSYEQYF.

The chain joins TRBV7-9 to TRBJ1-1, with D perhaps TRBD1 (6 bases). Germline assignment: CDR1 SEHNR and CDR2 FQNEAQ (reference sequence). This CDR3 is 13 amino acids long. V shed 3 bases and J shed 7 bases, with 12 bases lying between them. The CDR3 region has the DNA TGTGCCAGCAGCTTGCCTGGACAGTATGAAGCTTTCTTT. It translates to CASSLPGQYEAFF.

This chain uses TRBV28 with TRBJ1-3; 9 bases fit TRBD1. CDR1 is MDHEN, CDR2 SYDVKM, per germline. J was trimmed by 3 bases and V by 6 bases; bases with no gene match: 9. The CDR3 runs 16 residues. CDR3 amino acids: CASSPPGTGFGNTIYF. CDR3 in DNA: TGTGCCAGCAGCCCCCCCGGGACAGGGTTTGGAAACACCATATATTTT. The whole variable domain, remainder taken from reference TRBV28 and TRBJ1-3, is DVKVTQSSRYLVKRTGEKVFLECVQDMDHENMFWYRQDPGLGLRLIYFSYDVKMKEKGDIPEGYSVSREKKERFSLILESASTNQTSMYLCASSPPGTGFGNTIYFGEGSWLTVV.

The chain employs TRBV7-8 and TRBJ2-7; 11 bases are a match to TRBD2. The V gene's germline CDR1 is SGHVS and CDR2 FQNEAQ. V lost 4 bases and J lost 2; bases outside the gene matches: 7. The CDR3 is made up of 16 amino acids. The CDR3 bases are TGTGCCAGCAGCTGGGGACTAGCGGAAACAGCCTACGAGCAGTACTTC. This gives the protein CASSWGLAETAYEQYF. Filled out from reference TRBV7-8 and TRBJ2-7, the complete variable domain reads GAGVSQSPRYKVAKRGQDVALRCDPISGHVSLFWYQQALGQGPEFLTYFQNEAQLDKSGLPSDRFFAERPEGSVSTLKIQRTQQEDSAVYLCASSWGLAETAYEQYFGPGTRLTVT.

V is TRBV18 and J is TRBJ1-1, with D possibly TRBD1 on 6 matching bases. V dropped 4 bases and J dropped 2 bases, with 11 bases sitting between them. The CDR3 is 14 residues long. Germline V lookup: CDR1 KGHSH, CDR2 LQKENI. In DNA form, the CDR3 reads TGTGCCAGCTCACGCGGACAGCTAAACACTGAAGCTTTCTTT. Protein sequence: CASSRGQLNTEAFF. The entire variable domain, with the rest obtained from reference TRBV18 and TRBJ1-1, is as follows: NAGVMQNPRHLVRRRGQEARLRCSPMKGHSHVYWYRQLPEEGLKFMVYLQKENIIDESGMPKERFSAEFPKEGPSILRIQQVVRGDSAAYFCASSRGQLNTEAFFGQGTRLTVV.

For the CDR3, the DNA is TGTGCCAGCAGCTTAGCCACGACAGCCACTAATGAAAAACTGTTTTTT. It translates to CASSLATTATNEKLFF. The genes are TRBV7-6 and TRBJ1-4; tentative D call: TRBD1 (5 bases). CDR1 and CDR2 (germline): SGHVS, FNYEAQ. V was pared by 0 bases and J by 2 bases, with 10 bases between. The CDR3 contains 16 residues.

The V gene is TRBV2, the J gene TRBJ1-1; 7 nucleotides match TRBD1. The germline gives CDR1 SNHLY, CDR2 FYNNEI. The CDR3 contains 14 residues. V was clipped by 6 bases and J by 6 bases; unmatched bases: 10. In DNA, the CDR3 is TGTGCCAGCAGGAGACAGGGCGTTAGGGCTGAAGCTTTCTTT. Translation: CASRRQGVRAEAFF.

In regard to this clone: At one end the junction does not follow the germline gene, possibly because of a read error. CDR3 residues: CATSRDGVGGTHF. CDR3 DNA sequence: TGTGCCACCAGCAGAGATGGTGTTGGCGGGACCCACTTC. The rearrangement links TRBV15 to TRBJ2-7, with a weak D call TRBD2 (6 bases). This CDR3 has 13 amino acids. CDR1 and CDR2 from the germline V gene are LNHNV and YYDKDF (reference sequence).

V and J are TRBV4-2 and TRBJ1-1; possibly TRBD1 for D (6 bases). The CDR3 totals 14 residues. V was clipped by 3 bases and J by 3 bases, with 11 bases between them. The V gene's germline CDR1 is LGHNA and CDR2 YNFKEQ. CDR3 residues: CASSQDTGYTEAFF. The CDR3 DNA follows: TGTGCCAGCAGCCAGGATACAGGGTACACTGAAGCTTTCTTT.

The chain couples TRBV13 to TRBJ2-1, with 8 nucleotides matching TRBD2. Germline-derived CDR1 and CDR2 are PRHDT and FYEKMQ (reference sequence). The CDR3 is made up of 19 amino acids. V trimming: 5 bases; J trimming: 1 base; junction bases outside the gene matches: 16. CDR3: CASSTLPLAGVSSYNEQFF. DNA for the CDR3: TGTGCCAGCAGCACACTCCCCCTAGCGGGCGTGTCTTCCTACAATGAGCAGTTCTTC.

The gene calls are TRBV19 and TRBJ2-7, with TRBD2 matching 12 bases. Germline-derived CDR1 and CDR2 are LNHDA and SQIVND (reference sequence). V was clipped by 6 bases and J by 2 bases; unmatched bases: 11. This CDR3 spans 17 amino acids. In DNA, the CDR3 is TGTGCCAGTAGCCGACAAGGACTAGCGGGACAACCCTACGAGCAGTACTTC. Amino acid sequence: CASSRQGLAGQPYEQYF.

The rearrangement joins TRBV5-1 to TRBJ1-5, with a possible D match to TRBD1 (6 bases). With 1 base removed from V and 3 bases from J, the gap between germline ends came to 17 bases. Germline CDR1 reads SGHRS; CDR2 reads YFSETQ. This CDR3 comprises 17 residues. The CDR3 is CASSLSDSLPPNQPQHF. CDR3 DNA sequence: TGCGCCAGCAGCTTGTCGGACAGTTTGCCCCCCAATCAGCCCCAGCATTTT.

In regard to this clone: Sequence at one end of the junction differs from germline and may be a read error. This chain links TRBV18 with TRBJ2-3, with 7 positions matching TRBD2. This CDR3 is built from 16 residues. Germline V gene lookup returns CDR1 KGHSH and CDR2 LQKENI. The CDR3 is CASSPTSARGQDRQYF. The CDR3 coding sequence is TGTGCCAGCTCCCCTACTAGCGCCCGGGGCCAGGATAGGCAGTATTTT.

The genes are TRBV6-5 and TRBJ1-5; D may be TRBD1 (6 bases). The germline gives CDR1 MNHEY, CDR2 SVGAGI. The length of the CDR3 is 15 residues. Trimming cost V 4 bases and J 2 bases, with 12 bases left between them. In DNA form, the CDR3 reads TGTGCCAGCAGTTGGGGGCGCGCTGGCAATCAGCCCCAGCATTTT. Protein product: CASSWGRAGNQPQHF.